This T cell receptor beta chain was obtained from a study of OX40 agonist ivuxolimab in advanced cancers. Study-level information: Ivuxolimab, an agonistic anti-OX40 (CD134) antibody, was given to patients. Dose-escalation patients had hepatocellular carcinoma, melanoma, renal cell or head and neck cancer. The group had a mean age of approximately 60 years, ranged from roughly 20 to 79, and was 82.7% male. Findings of the study overall: Partial responders treated at 0.1-3.0 mg/kg exhibited clonal expansion among the lowest measured.

As to this clone: Its antigen is not identified.

TCRdb's table, derived via immunoSEQ multiplex PCR, lists solely in-frame clones and lacks some. The table lists 65,000 to 80,000 clones, about 90% of them singletons. The CDR3 is 14 amino acids. The germline V gene encodes CDR1 MNHNS and CDR2 SASEGT. Trimming cost V 6 bases and J 0 bases, with 6 bases left between them. This TCR was sampled from an adult with an advanced solid tumor such as melanoma, head and neck, liver or kidney cancer. The chain recombines TRBV6-1 with TRBJ2-6; the D gene is possibly TRBD1 (6 bases). The starting material was CD4+ or CD8+ T cells sorted from blood, obtained in a trial of the OX40 agonist ivuxolimab. The CDR3 DNA sequence: TGTGCCAGCAGGGACAGCTCTGGGGCCAACGTCCTGACTTTC. Protein product: CASRDSSGANVLTF.